What follows are 15 T cell receptor beta chains derived from one specimen sequenced in a study of cytomegalovirus exposure and HLA in healthy donors. This PCR relied on a set of 60 Vbeta primers and 13 Jbeta primers. The assay was immunoSEQ multiplex PCR, and TCRdb's table has in-frame clones only and misses some. The sample shows roughly 120,000 clones, 82% of them seen only once. The sequenced sample consisted of PBMCs. The receptors come from a young woman in good health and CMV-seronegative.

The chain uses TRBV2 and TRBJ2-1; TRBD2 aligns across 12 bases. The CDR3 extends over 18 amino acids. Germline values: CDR1 SNHLY, CDR2 FYNNEI. V shed 5 bases, J shed 0 bases, and the junction held 8 bases outside the gene matches. CDR3 loop: CASSFPGLAGPSYNEQFF. CDR3 DNA: TGTGCCAGCAGTTTCCCCGGACTAGCGGGGCCCTCCTACAATGAGCAGTTCTTC.

This clone is a singleton in its sample. The J gene is TRBJ1-1, the V gene TRBV10-3; D remains unclear. This CDR3 is built from 14 residues. Germline V CDR1 and CDR2: ENHRY, SYGVKD. V dropped 2 bases and J dropped 0 bases, with 7 bases sitting between them. In DNA form, the CDR3 reads TGTGCCATCAGTGAGAACAGAGTGAACACTGAAGCTTTCTTT. Protein product: CAISENRVNTEAFF.

In its sample, this clone was seen a few times. This sequence joins TRBV4-3 and TRBJ1-2; tentative D call: TRBD1 (6 bases). The CDR3 has 16 amino acids. Germline CDR1 LGHNA, CDR2 YSLEER. Trimming cost V 0 bases and J 4 bases, with 15 bases left between them. CDR3 nucleotide sequence: TGCGCCAGCAGCCAAGATTTCGCGGGGGCGGGCTATGGCTACACCTTC. It encodes CASSQDFAGAGYGYTF.

The rearrangement links TRBV5-4 to TRBJ2-5; 9 bases fit TRBD2. The V segment lost 1 base and the J segment 2 bases; nucleotides outside the gene matches: 9. The CDR3 covers 17 residues. Germline V gene lookup returns CDR1 SGHNT and CDR2 YYREEE (reference sequence). The DNA for the CDR3 is TGTGCCAGCAGCTTGAGAGGCAGCGGGGGGCATCAAGAGACCCAGTACTTC. It is translated as CASSLRGSGGHQETQYF.

The count of this clone is one. This chain connects TRBV4-1 to TRBJ1-1; a weak D match, TRBD1 (6 bases). CDR3 size: 15 residues. Germline assignment: CDR1 MGHRA and CDR2 YSYEKL. Trimming shortened V by 2 bases and J by 5 bases, and 15 bases separated the two germline ends. CDR3 DNA sequence: TGCGCCAGCAGCCAACCTACTAGGGGGAGTACTGAAGCTTTCTTT. This gives the protein CASSQPTRGSTEAFF.

With regard to this clone: At one end, the junction sequence differs from germline, possibly due to a read error. The gene calls are TRBV5-1 and TRBJ2-4, with 10 positions matching TRBD1. The CDR3 sequence is 16 residues long. CDR1 and CDR2 (germline): SGHRS, YFSETQ. For the CDR3, the DNA is TGCGCCAGCAGCACCTCCGACAGGGGGCGGAAAAACAGTCAGTACTTC. It encodes CASSTSDRGRKNSQYF.

V and J are TRBV6-5 and TRBJ2-7; the match to TRBD1 covers 10 bases. With 4 bases clipped from V and 4 bases from J, the junction kept 4 bases outside the gene matches. This CDR3 region has 14 residues. Looked up from germline, CDR1 is MNHEY and CDR2 is SVGAGI. This chain's CDR3 is CASSSPGQGYEQYF. The CDR3 DNA reads TGTGCCAGCAGTTCACCGGGACAGGGGTACGAGCAGTACTTC.

The rearrangement joins TRBV10-1 to TRBJ2-2, with 7 bases identical to TRBD2. The CDR3 totals 18 residues. Germline assignment: CDR1 WNHNN and CDR2 SYGVQD (reference sequence). V lost 9 bases to trimming and J lost 0 bases; unmatched junction nucleotides: 16. The CDR3 is CASGGWSGEKANTGELFF. CDR3 in DNA: TGCGCCAGTGGGGGTTGGAGCGGGGAGAAAGCGAACACCGGGGAGCTGTTTTTT.

The chain recombines TRBV25-1 with TRBJ1-2, with a possible D match to TRBD1 (5 bases). The CDR3 spans 12 residues. Germline CDR1 MGHDK, CDR2 SYGVNS. V dropped 7 bases and J dropped 2 bases, with 8 bases sitting between them. The CDR3 region has the DNA TGTGCCAGCAACCGGGGGAACTATGGCTACACCTTC. Translation: CASNRGNYGYTF.

This chain joins TRBV2 and TRBJ2-1, with TRBD1 identical over 9 bases. Germline CDR1 reads SNHLY; CDR2 reads FYNNEI. This CDR3 has 16 amino acids. The CDR3 nucleotides are TGTGCTACCCGTCGAGGGGGGACAGGGCCCTACAATGAGCAGTTCTTC. Residues: CATRRGGTGPYNEQFF.

This clone turned up a few times. The J gene is TRBJ2-2, the V gene TRBV6-1, with a tentative D call TRBD1 (5 bases). The CDR3 consists of 14 residues. Per the germline V gene, CDR1 is MNHNS and CDR2 is SASEGT. Trimming shortened V by 2 bases and J by 3 bases, and 7 bases separated the two germline ends. The CDR3 DNA follows: TGTGCCAGCAGTGAACAAGGGGACACCGGGGAGCTGTTTTTT. This codes for CASSEQGDTGELFF.

This chain connects TRBV11-2 to TRBJ2-1; D remains ambiguous. The CDR3 totals 15 residues. Trimming took 0 bases from V and 9 from J, leaving 15 bases between them. Germline V gene sequence: CDR1 SGHAT, CDR2 FQNNGV. This chain's CDR3 is CASSLDRVGYGEQFF. The CDR3 DNA follows: TGTGCCAGCAGCTTAGATCGGGTCGGGTATGGTGAGCAGTTCTTC.

About this clone itself: The junction and the germline gene differ at one end; a read error may be behind it. The rearrangement links TRBV7-3 to TRBJ2-7; no definite D call. The CDR3 covers 12 residues. The germline V gene encodes CDR1 SGHTA and CDR2 FQGTGA. The CDR3 DNA is TGTGCCAGCAGCTTAAACTCCCACGAGCAGTACTTC. It encodes CASSLNSHEQYF.

The genes are TRBV4-2 and TRBJ1-1; unclear D gene. Per the germline V gene, CDR1 is LGHNA and CDR2 is YNFKEQ. Between the trimmed V and J ends, which lost 0 bases and 1 base, there was a span of 3 bases. CDR3 length equals 13 residues. CDR3 residues: CASSQDRNTEAFF. DNA for the CDR3: TGTGCCAGCAGCCAAGACAGGAACACTGAAGCTTTCTTT.

The sample holds one count of this clone. V is TRBV7-9 and J is TRBJ1-6, with TRBD1 as a possible D gene (6 bases). In germline, CDR1 is SEHNR, CDR2 FQNEAQ (reference sequence). The CDR3 sequence is 15 residues long. The V end lost 6 bases, the J end lost 5 bases, and 14 bases lay between the germline ends. This CDR3 is CASSATGFDNSPLHF. CDR3 in DNA: TGTGCCAGCAGTGCGACAGGATTTGATAATTCACCCCTCCACTTT.